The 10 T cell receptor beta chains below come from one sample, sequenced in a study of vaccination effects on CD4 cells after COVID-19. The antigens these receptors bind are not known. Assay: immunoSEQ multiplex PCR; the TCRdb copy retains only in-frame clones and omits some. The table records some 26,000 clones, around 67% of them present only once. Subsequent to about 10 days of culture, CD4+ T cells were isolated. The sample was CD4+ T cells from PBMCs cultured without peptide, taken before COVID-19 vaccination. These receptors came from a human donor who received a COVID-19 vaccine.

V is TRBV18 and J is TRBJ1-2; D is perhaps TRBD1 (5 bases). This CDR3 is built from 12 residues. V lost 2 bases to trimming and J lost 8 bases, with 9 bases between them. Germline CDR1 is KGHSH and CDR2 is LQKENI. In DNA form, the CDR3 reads TGTGCCAGCTCACCAGGGGACGAGGGCTACACCTTC. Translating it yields CASSPGDEGYTF.

The CDR3 DNA follows: TGTGCCAGTCTAGACGCCGGGGGGCCCTACAATGAGCAGTTCTTC. This codes for CASLDAGGPYNEQFF. V usage is TRBV19 and J usage is TRBJ2-1, with a tentative D call TRBD2 (7 bases). Germline-derived CDR1 and CDR2 are LNHDA and SQIVND (reference sequence). V shed 8 bases and J shed 2 bases, with 16 bases lying between them. There are 15 residues in the CDR3.

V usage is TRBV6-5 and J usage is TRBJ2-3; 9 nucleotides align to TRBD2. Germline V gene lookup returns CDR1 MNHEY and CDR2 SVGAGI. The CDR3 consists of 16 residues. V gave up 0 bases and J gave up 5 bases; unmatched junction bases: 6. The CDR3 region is CASSYSGGRGGDTQYF. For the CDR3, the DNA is TGTGCCAGCAGTTACTCGGGCGGGAGGGGTGGAGATACGCAGTATTTT.

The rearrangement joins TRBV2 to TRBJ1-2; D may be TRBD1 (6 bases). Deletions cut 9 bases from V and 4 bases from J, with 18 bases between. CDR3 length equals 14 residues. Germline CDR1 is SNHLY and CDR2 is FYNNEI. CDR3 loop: CASWGRQSLYGYTF. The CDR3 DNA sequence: TGTGCCAGTTGGGGGCGGCAGTCGCTCTATGGCTACACCTTC.

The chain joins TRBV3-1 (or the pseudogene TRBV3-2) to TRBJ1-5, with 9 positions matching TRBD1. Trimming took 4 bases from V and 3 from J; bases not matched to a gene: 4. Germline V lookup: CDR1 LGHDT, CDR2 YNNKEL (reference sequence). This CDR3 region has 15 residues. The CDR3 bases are TGTGCCAGCAGCCCGCGGACAGGGGTCAATCAGCCCCAGCATTTT. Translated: CASSPRTGVNQPQHF.

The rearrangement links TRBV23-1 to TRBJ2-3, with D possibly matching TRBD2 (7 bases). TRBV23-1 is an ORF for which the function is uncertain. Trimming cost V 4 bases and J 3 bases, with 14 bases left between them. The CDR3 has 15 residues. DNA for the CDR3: TGCGCCAGCAGTCCTGGGGGGGGCGAAACAGATACGCAGTATTTT. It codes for CASSPGGGETDTQYF.

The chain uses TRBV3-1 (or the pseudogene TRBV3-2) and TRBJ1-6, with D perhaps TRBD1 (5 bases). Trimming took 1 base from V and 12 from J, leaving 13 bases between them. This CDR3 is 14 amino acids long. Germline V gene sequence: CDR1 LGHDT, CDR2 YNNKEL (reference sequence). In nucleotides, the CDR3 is TGTGCCAGCAGCCAAGGGGGGGGACTGCGACCCCTCCACTTT. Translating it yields CASSQGGGLRPLHF.

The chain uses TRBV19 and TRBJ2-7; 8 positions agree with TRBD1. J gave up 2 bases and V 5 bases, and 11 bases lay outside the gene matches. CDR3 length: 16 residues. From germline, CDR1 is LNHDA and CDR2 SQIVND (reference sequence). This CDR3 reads CASSARDRGKPYEQYF. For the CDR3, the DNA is TGTGCCAGTAGTGCCCGAGACAGGGGAAAACCCTACGAGCAGTACTTC. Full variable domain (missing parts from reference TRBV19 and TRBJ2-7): DGGITQSPKYLFRKEGQNVTLSCEQNLNHDAMYWYRQDPGQGLRLIYYSQIVNDFQKGDIAEGYSVSREKKESFPLTVTSAQKNPTAFYLCASSARDRGKPYEQYFGPGTRLTVT.

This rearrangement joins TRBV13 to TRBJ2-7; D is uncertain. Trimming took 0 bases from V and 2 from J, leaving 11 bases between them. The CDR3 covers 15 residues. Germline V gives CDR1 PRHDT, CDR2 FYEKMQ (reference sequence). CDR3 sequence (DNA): TGTGCCAGCAGCTTAGGGGCGACGATCCCCTACGAGCAGTACTTC. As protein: CASSLGATIPYEQYF. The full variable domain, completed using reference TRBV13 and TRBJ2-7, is AAGVIQSPRHLIKEKRETATLKCYPIPRHDTVYWYQQGPGQDPQFLISFYEKMQSDKGSIPDRFSAQQFSDYHSELNMSSLELGDSALYFCASSLGATIPYEQYFGPGTRLTVT.

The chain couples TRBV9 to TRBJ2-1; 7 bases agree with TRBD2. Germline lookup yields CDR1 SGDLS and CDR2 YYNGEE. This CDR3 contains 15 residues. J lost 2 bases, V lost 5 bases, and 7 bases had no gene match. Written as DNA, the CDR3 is TGTGCCAGCAGTAGCCGGGACTACCCCTACAATGAGCAGTTCTTC. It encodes CASSSRDYPYNEQFF.